This passage covers 22 T cell receptor beta chains from one sample sequenced in a study of T-cell memory formation after mild COVID-19 (dated by TCRdb to the early 2020s). The library was generated by 5' RACE. TCRdb shows the sequencer as Illumina NovaSeq 6000. In TCRdb, the public reads were trimmed at Q25 with fastp and aligned with MiXCR, with productive beta chains retained. When rows share a CDR3 protein, they turn into one entry using the most common DNA and genes. Counted in this sample were under 700,000 distinct CDR3 sequences; around 21% of them appeared once. The top ten clones comprise roughly an eighth of the sample. Sequenced input: PBMCs or a T cell subset sorted from them (not recorded which). The source of these receptors is an adult woman who had mild COVID-19 (a few samples of this study predate the infection). The sample titles of this study are shuffled in the database, so cell type and time point are left out; the donor was told from shared clones.

The sample holds a few counts of this clonotype. The CDR3 is CASSIPPGDYSYNEQFF. CDR3 DNA sequence: TGTGCCAGTAGTATCCCCCCTGGGGATTATTCCTACAATGAGCAGTTCTTC. The rearrangement uses TRBV19 and TRBJ2-1; D gene unclear. Germline lookup yields CDR1 LNHDA and CDR2 SQIVND (reference sequence). V was pared by 3 bases and J by 1 base, with 16 bases between. This CDR3 has 17 amino acids.

J is TRBJ2-3 and V is TRBV7-2, with TRBD2 matching 9 bases. CDR3 size: 16 residues. J gave up 2 bases and V 2 bases, and 5 bases lay outside the gene matches. The germline gives CDR1 SGHTA, CDR2 FQGNSA. The CDR3 nucleotides read TGTGCCAGCAGCTTACGATGGACTAGCGACACAGATACGCAGTATTTT. Its translation is CASSLRWTSDTDTQYF.

CDR3 coding DNA: TGTGCCAGCAGCGCGACTAGCGGGGTGCCGGGCCAAGAGACCCAGTACTTC. Translating gives CASSATSGVPGQETQYF. The rearrangement uses TRBV2 and TRBJ2-5; 11 bases match TRBD2. The V and J ends lost 6 bases and 1 base, in that order; junction bases with no gene match: 10. Germline CDR1 is SNHLY and CDR2 is FYNNEI. The CDR3 has 17 amino acids.

The genes are TRBV7-2 and TRBJ2-7; maybe TRBD1 (6 bases). Trimming took off 2 bases at V and 4 bases at J, with 12 bases between the two ends. This CDR3 contains 14 residues. CDR1 SGHTA and CDR2 FQGNSA come from the germline V gene. As DNA, the CDR3 is TGTGCCAGCAGCTTACAGACAGGAACGTACGAGCAGTACTTC. Protein: CASSLQTGTYEQYF.

This clonotype was observed a handful of times. V usage is TRBV4-1 and J usage is TRBJ2-3; the match to TRBD2 covers 11 bases. This CDR3 contains 16 residues. The trim removed 0 bases at V and 5 bases at J, leaving 4 bases unmatched. CDR1 MGHRA and CDR2 YSYEKL come from the germline V gene. CDR3 DNA sequence: TGCGCCAGCAGCCAAGATGCACTAGCGGGGGTAGATACGCAGTATTTT. Protein sequence: CASSQDALAGVDTQYF.

This CDR3 is CSAKGQGVYEQYF. The CDR3 DNA reads as TGCAGTGCGAAGGGGCAGGGAGTCTACGAGCAGTACTTC. V and J are TRBV20-1 and TRBJ2-7; either TRBD1 or TRBD2 may fit D (5 bases each). The germline gives CDR1 DFQATT, CDR2 SNEGSKA (reference sequence). CDR3 length: 13 amino acids. Trimming removed 6 bases from V and 3 bases from J, with 15 bases in between.

The chain joins TRBV9 to TRBJ2-3; TRBD1 aligns across 7 bases. Looked up from germline, CDR1 is SGDLS and CDR2 is YYNGEE. This CDR3 has 15 residues. Trimming removed 2 bases from V and 2 bases from J; junction bases left unmatched: 5. The CDR3 region is CASSVTGLLTDTQYF. DNA for the CDR3: TGTGCCAGCAGCGTGACAGGGCTACTCACAGATACGCAGTATTTT.

V and J are TRBV10-2 and TRBJ2-1; D possibly corresponds to TRBD2 (6 bases). V dropped 7 bases and J dropped 8 bases, with 18 bases sitting between them. There are 14 residues in the CDR3. The germline gives CDR1 WSHSY, CDR2 SAAADI. The CDR3 nucleotides read TGCGCCAGCATCCAGCGGGTCCTTGTGGATGAGCAGTTCTTC. This sequence encodes CASIQRVLVDEQFF.

J is TRBJ1-5 and V is TRBV5-5; 9 bases agree with TRBD1. Germline loops: CDR1 SGHKS, CDR2 YYEKEE (reference sequence). The ends lost 0 bases at V and 6 bases at J; junction bases unmatched: 4. This CDR3 contains 15 residues. This CDR3 is CASSLGTGVRQPQHF. CDR3 nucleotides: TGTGCCAGCAGCTTGGGGACAGGGGTACGTCAGCCCCAGCATTTT.

This clonotype has a handful of counts. The chain couples TRBV5-1 to TRBJ2-5; 10 bases are a match to TRBD2. The CDR3 sequence is 16 residues long. V shed 0 bases, J shed 5 bases, and the junction held 7 bases outside the gene matches. Germline V gives CDR1 SGHRS, CDR2 YFSETQ. This CDR3 is CASSLGTSGRGETQYF. The CDR3 DNA is TGCGCCAGCAGCTTGGGGACTAGCGGCCGCGGGGAGACCCAGTACTTC.

This clonotype was counted only a few times. V gene TRBV20-1 combines with J gene TRBJ2-7; no definite D call. Germline values: CDR1 DFQATT, CDR2 SNEGSKA (reference sequence). Trimming removed 3 bases from V and 4 bases from J, with 7 bases in between. The CDR3 consists of 11 residues. CDR3 region: CSASRLYEQYF. CDR3 nucleotide sequence: TGCAGTGCTAGTCGCCTTTACGAGCAGTACTTC.

The rearrangement uses TRBV7-2 and TRBJ2-7, with 9 bases identical to TRBD2. This CDR3 contains 16 residues. The V and J ends lost 5 bases and 5 bases, in that order; junction bases with no gene match: 13. Germline CDR1 and CDR2: SGHTA and FQGNSA. CDR3 DNA: TGTGCCAGCAGCCCCGGGACTAGCTATTTCCCCCACGAGCAGTACTTC. It translates to CASSPGTSYFPHEQYF.

CDR3 amino acids: CASSQLAGVADTQYF. The CDR3 coding sequence is TGTGCCAGCAGCCAGCTAGCGGGAGTGGCAGATACGCAGTATTTT. J is TRBJ2-3 and V is TRBV14; 10 nucleotides line up with TRBD2. In germline, CDR1 is SGHDN, CDR2 FVKESK. The CDR3 is 15 amino acids. V lost 3 bases and J lost 4; bases outside the gene matches: 4.

This clonotype has more than one count but fewer than ten. The chain is built from TRBV18 and TRBJ2-7, with a possible D match to TRBD2 (5 bases). Trimming removed 6 bases at V and 5 bases at J, with 8 bases between. Germline V gene sequence: CDR1 KGHSH, CDR2 LQKENI. This CDR3 has 11 residues. CDR3 loop: CASSYGDEQYF. Written as DNA, the CDR3 is TGTGCCAGCTCTTACGGGGACGAGCAGTACTTC. The complete variable domain, with remaining parts taken from reference TRBV18 and TRBJ2-7, reads NAGVMQNPRHLVRRRGQEARLRCSPMKGHSHVYWYRQLPEEGLKFMVYLQKENIIDESGMPKERFSAEFPKEGPSILRIQQVVRGDSAAYFCASSYGDEQYFGPGTRLTVT.

J is TRBJ1-1 and V is TRBV18, with 8 nucleotides matching TRBD1. Germline lookup yields CDR1 KGHSH and CDR2 LQKENI. J was trimmed by 5 bases and V by 3 bases; bases with no gene match: 8. The CDR3 length is 15 residues. CDR3 sequence: CASSPRTGPGTEAFF. The CDR3 DNA sequence: TGTGCCAGCTCACCTAGGACAGGGCCGGGGACTGAAGCTTTCTTT.

This clonotype was detected ten times or more. The chain links TRBV7-2 to TRBJ2-1, with D uncertain. V was clipped by 8 bases and J by 4 bases, with 12 bases between them. The CDR3 has 13 residues. Germline V lookup: CDR1 SGHTA, CDR2 FQGNSA. The CDR3 nucleotides are TGTGCCAGCGTCATAGGAATATACAATGAGCAGTTCTTC. Translation: CASVIGIYNEQFF.

This clonotype was counted only a few times. V usage is TRBV12-3 or TRBV12-4 and J usage is TRBJ1-2; 11 bases fit TRBD1. The CDR3 spans 16 residues. The ends lost 6 bases at V and 7 bases at J; junction bases unmatched: 13. The CDR3 loop is CASSPRGGTGGFGYTF. For the CDR3, the DNA is TGTGCCAGCAGCCCACGGGGAGGGACAGGGGGTTTTGGCTACACCTTC.

This clonotype was observed a handful of times. This chain connects TRBV7-8 to TRBJ2-5; possible D gene TRBD1, 6 bases. CDR3 length: 16 residues. Trimming pared 7 bases from V and 3 bases from J, leaving 21 bases between. Germline V gives CDR1 SGHVS, CDR2 FQNEAQ. The CDR3 protein is CASTAVRGWTKETQYF. As DNA, the CDR3 is TGTGCCAGCACCGCCGTCAGGGGTTGGACAAAAGAGACCCAGTACTTC.

This chain uses TRBV5-1 with TRBJ1-1, with 7 nucleotides matching TRBD1. From germline, CDR1 is SGHRS and CDR2 YFSETQ. The CDR3 totals 15 residues. V was clipped by 3 bases and J by 2 bases; unmatched bases: 7. The CDR3 is CASSSTGAPNTEAFF. For the CDR3, the DNA is TGCGCCAGCAGCTCCACAGGGGCCCCAAACACTGAAGCTTTCTTT.

The rearrangement joins TRBV12-3 or TRBV12-4 to TRBJ2-2, with D perhaps given as TRBD1 or TRBD2 (5 bases each). Trimming cost V 2 bases and J 7 bases, with 11 bases left between them. CDR3 size: 14 residues. CDR3 DNA sequence: TGTGCCAGCAGTTTAAGGGACGTCAACGGGGAGCTGTTTTTT. The encoded protein is CASSLRDVNGELFF.

The V and J genes are TRBV12-3 or TRBV12-4 and TRBJ1-1; 9 positions agree with TRBD1. Trimming cost V 6 bases and J 3 bases; bases outside gene matches: 8. The CDR3 consists of 15 residues. This CDR3 is CASSRDDRGYTEAFF. The CDR3 DNA is TGTGCCAGCAGCCGAGACGACAGGGGGTACACTGAAGCTTTCTTT.

This chain joins TRBV3-1 and TRBJ2-7; 10 bases are a match to TRBD1. Germline V gene sequence: CDR1 LGHDT, CDR2 YNNKEL (reference sequence). V was clipped by 3 bases and J by 1 base; unmatched bases: 6. The length of the CDR3 is 16 residues. CDR3 in amino acids: CASSHRGQGGSYEQYF. Written as DNA, the CDR3 is TGTGCCAGCAGCCACCGAGGACAGGGGGGTTCCTACGAGCAGTACTTC.